The T cell receptor beta chain under discussion was sequenced for a study of blood T cell repertoires in COVID-19. Study at large: The United States, Italy and Spain provided the acute and convalescent COVID-19 samples.

This clone was counted once. This CDR3 region has 17 residues. The V end was cut by 0 bases, the J end by 0 bases, with 13 bases between. CDR1 LGHDT and CDR2 YNNKEL come from the germline V gene (reference sequence). As handled by the study authors: The assay estimated nucleated cells by amplifying reference gene primers. This table comes from immunoSEQ multiplex PCR, and its TCRdb copy is limited to in-frame clones, with some not included. The V and J calls and clone size were taken over from that table, and D and trimming were inferred from the DNA. The sample has 250,000 to 350,000 clones; 89% are singletons.

This receptor was taken from a woman aged 60-70 years with acute or convalescent COVID-19. The V gene is TRBV3-1 (or the pseudogene TRBV3-2), the J gene TRBJ2-3, with TRBD2 as a possible D gene (7 bases). Sequenced sample: peripheral blood. DNA of the CDR3: TGTGCCAGCAGCCAAGATCGGGGGGCCGAAAGCACAGATACGCAGTATTTT. Residues: CASSQDRGAESTDTQYF.